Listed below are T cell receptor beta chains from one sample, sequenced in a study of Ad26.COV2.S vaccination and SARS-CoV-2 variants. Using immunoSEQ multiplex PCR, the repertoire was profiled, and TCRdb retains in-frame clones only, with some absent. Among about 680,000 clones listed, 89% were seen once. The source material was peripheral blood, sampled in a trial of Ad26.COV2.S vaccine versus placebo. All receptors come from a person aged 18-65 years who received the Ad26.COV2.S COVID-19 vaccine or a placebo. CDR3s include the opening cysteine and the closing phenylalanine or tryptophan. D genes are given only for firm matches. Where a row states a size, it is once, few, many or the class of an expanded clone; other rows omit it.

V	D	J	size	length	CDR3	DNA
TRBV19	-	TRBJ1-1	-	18	CASKGRLPPLLMNTEAFF	TGTGCCAGTAAGGGCCGACTCCCACCGCTCCTTATGAACACTGAAGCTTTCTTT
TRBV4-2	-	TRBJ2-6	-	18	CASSQDGTGLGGANVLTF	TGTGCCAGCAGCCAAGATGGGACGGGCCTTGGAGGGGCCAACGTCCTGACTTTC
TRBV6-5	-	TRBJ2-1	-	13	CASSYSSEDEQFF	TGTGCCAGCAGTTACTCGTCTGAGGATGAGCAGTTCTTC
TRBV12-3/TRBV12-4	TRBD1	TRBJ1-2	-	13	CASSNQGAGGYTF	TGTGCCAGCAGTAATCAGGGGGCAGGCGGCTACACCTTC
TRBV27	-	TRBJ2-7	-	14	CASSSDYPEHEQYF	TGTGCCAGCAGTTCCGACTACCCCGAGCACGAGCAGTACTTC
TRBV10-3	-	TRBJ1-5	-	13	CAISESQDQPQHF	TGTGCCATCAGTGAGTCGCAGGATCAGCCCCAGCATTTT
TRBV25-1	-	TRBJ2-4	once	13	CASRELAKNIQYF	TGTGCCAGCCGTGAGTTAGCCAAAAACATTCAGTACTTC
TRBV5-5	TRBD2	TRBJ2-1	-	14	CASSPSTSLNEQFF	TGTGCCAGCAGCCCATCGACTAGCTTGAATGAGCAGTTCTTC
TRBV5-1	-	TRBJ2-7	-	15	CASSLPWQGNHEQYF	TGCGCCAGCAGCTTGCCTTGGCAGGGGAACCACGAGCAGTACTTC
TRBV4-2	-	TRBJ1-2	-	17	CASSQDFQGTANYGYTF	TGTGCCAGCAGCCAAGATTTCCAGGGCACAGCTAACTATGGCTACACCTTC
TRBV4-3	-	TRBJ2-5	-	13	CASSQGFGETQYF	TGCGCCAGCAGCCAAGGTTTTGGCGAGACCCAGTACTTC
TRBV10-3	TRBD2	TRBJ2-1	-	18	CAITKGRDVAISYNEQFF	TGTGCCATCACCAAAGGGAGGGATGTAGCTATATCATACAATGAGCAGTTCTTC
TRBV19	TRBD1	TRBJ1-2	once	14	CASSTGTVNYGYTF	TGTGCCAGTAGTACCGGGACAGTTAACTATGGCTACACCTTC
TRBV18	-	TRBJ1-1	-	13	CASSPTENTEAFF	TGTGCCAGCTCACCCACAGAAAACACTGAAGCTTTCTTT
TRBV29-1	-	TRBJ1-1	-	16	CSVAYRVAEINTEAFF	TGCAGCGTTGCTTACAGGGTAGCCGAGATAAACACTGAAGCTTTCTTT
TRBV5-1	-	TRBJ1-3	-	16	CASSFLSPSSGNTIYF	TGCGCCAGCAGCTTCCTCTCACCGAGCTCTGGAAACACCATATATTTT
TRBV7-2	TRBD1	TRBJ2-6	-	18	CASSLEPPTGIGANVLTF	TGTGCCAGCAGCTTAGAACCTCCGACAGGGATTGGGGCCAACGTCCTGACTTTC
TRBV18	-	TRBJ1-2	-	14	CASSPPPAESGYTF	TGTGCCAGCTCACCACCGCCCGCGGAGAGCGGCTACACCTTC
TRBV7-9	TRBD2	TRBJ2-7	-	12	CASSLASGEQYF	TGTGCCAGCAGCTTGGCTAGCGGCGAGCAGTACTTC
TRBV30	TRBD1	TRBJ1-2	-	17	CAWGRPREGAMTYGYTF	TGTGCCTGGGGAAGACCTCGGGAGGGGGCAATGACCTATGGCTACACCTTC
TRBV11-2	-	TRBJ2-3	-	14	CASSSLGGTDTQYF	TGTGCCAGCAGCTCCCTCGGGGGCACAGATACGCAGTATTTT
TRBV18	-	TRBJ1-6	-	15	CASSPAGSYNSPLHF	TGTGCCAGCTCACCAGCAGGCTCCTATAATTCACCCCTCCACTTT
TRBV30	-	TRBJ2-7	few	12	CAWSPGRYEQYF	TGTGCCTGGAGCCCAGGAAGGTACGAGCAGTACTTC
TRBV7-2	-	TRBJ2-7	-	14	CASSSRLRSYEQYF	TGTGCCAGCAGCTCCCGACTCCGCTCCTACGAGCAGTACTTC
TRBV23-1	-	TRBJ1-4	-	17	CASSQSTGKPTNEKLFF	TGCGCCAGCAGTCAATCTACAGGGAAGCCTACTAATGAAAAACTGTTTTTT
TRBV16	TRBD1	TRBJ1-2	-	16	CASSQFTPGDSYGYTF	TGTGCCAGCAGCCAATTCACGCCCGGGGACAGTTATGGCTACACCTTC
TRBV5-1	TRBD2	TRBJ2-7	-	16	CASSLRSRGVTYEQYF	TGCGCCAGCAGCTTGAGATCGCGGGGGGTTACCTACGAGCAGTACTTC
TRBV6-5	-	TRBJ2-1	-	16	CASSYSLTVLGNEQFF	TGTGCCAGCAGTTACTCGTTGACAGTCCTTGGCAATGAGCAGTTCTTC